The entry below gives a single T cell receptor beta chain sequence along with its context. The antigen remains undetermined. UMI-tagged TRB cDNA libraries were built via 5' RACE. TCRdb reworked the 5' RACE reads into one entry per CDR3 protein, no DNA. The sample has fewer than 90,000 distinct CDR3 sequences; the top ten hold around 0.58%. The source of the sample is a study of CXCR3-negative and CXCR3-positive naive CD8 T cells. In germline, CDR1 is LGHDT, CDR2 YNNKEL (reference sequence). There are 14 residues in the CDR3. Study-level findings and limits: CXCR3-positive naive cells carried more hydrophobic TRB CDR3s than CXCR3-negative ones.

The V and J genes are TRBV3-1 and TRBJ2-7; lacking DNA, the TRBD2 call made by TCRdb goes unchecked. Sequencing used naive CXCR3+ CD8+ T cells from blood. Specified subset: CD45RO-CCR7+CD27+CD95- naive CD8+ T cells expressing CXCR3 (TNR3+). The origin of this receptor is a human donor in good health. Some clones in this sample may be carry-over from other donors' samples. CDR3 in amino acids: CASSQSRDSQEQYF.